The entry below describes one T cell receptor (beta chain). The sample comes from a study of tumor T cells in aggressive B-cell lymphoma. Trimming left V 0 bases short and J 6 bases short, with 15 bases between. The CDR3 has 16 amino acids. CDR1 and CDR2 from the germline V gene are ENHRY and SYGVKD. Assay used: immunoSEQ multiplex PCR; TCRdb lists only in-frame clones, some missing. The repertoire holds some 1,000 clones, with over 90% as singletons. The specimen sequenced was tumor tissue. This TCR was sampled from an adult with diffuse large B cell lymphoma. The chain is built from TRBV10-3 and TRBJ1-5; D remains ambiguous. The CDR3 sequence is CAISESTAGPGQPQHF. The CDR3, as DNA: TGTGCCATCAGTGAGTCAACGGCAGGCCCCGGTCAGCCCCAGCATTTT.